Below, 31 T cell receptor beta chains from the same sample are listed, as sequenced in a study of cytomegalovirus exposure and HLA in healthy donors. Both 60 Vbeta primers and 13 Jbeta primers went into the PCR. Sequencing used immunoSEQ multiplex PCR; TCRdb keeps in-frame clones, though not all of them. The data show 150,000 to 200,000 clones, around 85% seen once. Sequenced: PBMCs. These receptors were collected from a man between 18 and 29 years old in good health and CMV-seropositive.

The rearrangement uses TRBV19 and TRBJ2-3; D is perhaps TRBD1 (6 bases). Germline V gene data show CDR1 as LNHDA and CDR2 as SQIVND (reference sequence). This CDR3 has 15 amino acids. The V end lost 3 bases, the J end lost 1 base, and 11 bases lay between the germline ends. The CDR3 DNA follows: TGTGCCAGTAGTATTTTCTCAGGGGGCACAGATACGCAGTATTTT. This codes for CASSIFSGGTDTQYF.

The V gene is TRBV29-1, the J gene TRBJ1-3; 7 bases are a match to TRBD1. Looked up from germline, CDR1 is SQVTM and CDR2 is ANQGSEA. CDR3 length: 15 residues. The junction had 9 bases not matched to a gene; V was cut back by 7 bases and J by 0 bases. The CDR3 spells CSAVGRDSSGNTIYF. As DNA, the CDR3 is TGCAGCGCCGTTGGACGGGACAGCTCTGGAAACACCATATATTTT.

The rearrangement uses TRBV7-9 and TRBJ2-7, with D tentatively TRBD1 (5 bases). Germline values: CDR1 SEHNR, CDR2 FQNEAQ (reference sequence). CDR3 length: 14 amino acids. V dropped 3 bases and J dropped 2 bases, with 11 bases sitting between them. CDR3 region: CASSFTGTTYEQYF. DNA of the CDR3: TGTGCCAGCAGCTTTACAGGTACGACCTACGAGCAGTACTTC.

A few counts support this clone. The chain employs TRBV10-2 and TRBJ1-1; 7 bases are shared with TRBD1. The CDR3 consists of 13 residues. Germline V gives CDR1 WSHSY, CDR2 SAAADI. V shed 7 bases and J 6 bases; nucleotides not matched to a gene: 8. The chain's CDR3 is CASNGQDRAEAFF. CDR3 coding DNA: TGCGCCAGCAACGGACAGGATCGCGCTGAAGCTTTCTTT.

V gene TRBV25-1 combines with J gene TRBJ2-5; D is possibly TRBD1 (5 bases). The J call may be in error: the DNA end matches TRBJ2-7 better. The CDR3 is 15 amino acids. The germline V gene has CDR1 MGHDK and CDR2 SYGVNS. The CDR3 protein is CASSDQFARVYEQYF. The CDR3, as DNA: TGTGCCAGCAGTGATCAGTTCGCCAGGGTCTACGAGCAGTACTTC.

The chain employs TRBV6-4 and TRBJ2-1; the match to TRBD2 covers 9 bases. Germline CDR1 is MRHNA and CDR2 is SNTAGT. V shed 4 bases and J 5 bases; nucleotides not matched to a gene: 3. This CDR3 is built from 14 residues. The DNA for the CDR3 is TGTGCCAGCAGTGTTAGCGGGGGTAACAATGAGCAGTTCTTC. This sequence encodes CASSVSGGNNEQFF.

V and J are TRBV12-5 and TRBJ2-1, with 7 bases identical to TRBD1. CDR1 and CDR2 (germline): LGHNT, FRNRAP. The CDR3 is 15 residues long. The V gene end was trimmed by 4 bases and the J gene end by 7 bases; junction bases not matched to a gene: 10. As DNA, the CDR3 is TGTGCTAGTGGTTCCCCTAGGACAGGTCCTAATGAGCAGTTCTTC. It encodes CASGSPRTGPNEQFF.

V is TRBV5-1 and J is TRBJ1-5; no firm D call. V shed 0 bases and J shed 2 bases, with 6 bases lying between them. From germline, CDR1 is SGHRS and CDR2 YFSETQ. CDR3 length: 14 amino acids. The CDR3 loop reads CASSLASGNQPQHF. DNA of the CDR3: TGCGCCAGCAGCTTGGCCTCCGGCAATCAGCCCCAGCATTTT.

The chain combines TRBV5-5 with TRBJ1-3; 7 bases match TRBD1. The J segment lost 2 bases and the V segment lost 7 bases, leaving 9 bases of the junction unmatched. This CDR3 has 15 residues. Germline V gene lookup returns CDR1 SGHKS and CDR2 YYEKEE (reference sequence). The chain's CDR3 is CASGSYGTAGNTIYF. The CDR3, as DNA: TGTGCCAGCGGGTCCTACGGGACAGCTGGAAACACCATATATTTT.

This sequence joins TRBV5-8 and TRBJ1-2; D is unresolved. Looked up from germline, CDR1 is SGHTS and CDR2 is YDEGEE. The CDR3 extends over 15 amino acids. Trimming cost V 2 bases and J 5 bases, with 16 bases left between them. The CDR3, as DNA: TGTGCCAGCAGCTTACCCCCCCCGGGTGGGTATGGCTACACCTTC. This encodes CASSLPPPGGYGYTF. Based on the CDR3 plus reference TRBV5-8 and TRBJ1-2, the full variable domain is EAGVTQSPTHLIKTRGQQATLRCSPISGHTSVYWYQQALGLGLQFLLWYDEGEERNRGNFPPRFSGRQFPNYSSELNVNALELEDSALYLCASSLPPPGGYGYTFGSGTRLTVV.

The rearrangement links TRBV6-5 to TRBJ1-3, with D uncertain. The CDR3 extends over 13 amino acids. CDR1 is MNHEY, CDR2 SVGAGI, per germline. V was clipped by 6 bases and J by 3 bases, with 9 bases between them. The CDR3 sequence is CASRPGGGNTIYF. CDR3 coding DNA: TGTGCCAGCAGACCAGGTGGTGGAAACACCATATATTTT.

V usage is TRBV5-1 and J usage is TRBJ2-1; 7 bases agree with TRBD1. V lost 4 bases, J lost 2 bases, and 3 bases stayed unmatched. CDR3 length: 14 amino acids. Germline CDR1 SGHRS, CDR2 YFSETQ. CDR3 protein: CASSPGQAYNEQFF. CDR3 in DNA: TGCGCCAGCAGCCCTGGACAGGCCTACAATGAGCAGTTCTTC.

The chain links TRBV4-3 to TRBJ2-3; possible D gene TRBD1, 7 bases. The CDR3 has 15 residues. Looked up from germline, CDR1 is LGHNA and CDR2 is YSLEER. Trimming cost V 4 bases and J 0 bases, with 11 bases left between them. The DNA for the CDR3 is TGCGCCAGCAGCCCCCAGGGGGGTAGCACAGATACGCAGTATTTT. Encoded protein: CASSPQGGSTDTQYF.

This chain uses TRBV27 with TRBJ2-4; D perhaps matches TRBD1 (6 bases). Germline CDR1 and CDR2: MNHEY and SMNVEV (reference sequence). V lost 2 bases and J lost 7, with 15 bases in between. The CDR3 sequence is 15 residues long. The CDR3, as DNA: TGTGCCAGCAGTTTAGGGGTGACGAGGGGGAACATTCAGTACTTC. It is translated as CASSLGVTRGNIQYF.

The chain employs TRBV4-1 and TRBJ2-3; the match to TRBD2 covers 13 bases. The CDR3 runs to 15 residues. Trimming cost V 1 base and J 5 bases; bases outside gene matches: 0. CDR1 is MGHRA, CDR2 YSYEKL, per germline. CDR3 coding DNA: TGCGCCAGCAGCCAAGGACTAGCGGGGGGAGATACGCAGTATTTT. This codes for CASSQGLAGGDTQYF.

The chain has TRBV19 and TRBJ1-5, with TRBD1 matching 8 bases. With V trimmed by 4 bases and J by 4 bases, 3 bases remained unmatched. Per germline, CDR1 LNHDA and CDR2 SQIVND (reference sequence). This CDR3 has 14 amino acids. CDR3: CASSRQGLNQPQHF. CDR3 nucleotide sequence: TGTGCCAGTAGTAGACAGGGGTTAAATCAGCCCCAGCATTTT.

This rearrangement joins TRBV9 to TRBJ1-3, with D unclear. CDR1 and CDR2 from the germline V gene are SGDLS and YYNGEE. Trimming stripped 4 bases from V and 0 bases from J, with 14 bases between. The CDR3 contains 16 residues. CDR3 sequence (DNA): TGTGCCAGCAGCCTTAAACGGGTCTCCTCTGGAAACACCATATATTTT. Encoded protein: CASSLKRVSSGNTIYF.

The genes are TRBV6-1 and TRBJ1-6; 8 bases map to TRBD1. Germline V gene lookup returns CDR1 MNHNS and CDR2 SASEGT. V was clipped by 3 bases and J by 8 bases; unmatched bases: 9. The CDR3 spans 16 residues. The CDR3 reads CASSETLGQGHSPLHF. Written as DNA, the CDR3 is TGTGCCAGCAGTGAGACTCTCGGACAGGGCCATTCACCCCTCCACTTT.

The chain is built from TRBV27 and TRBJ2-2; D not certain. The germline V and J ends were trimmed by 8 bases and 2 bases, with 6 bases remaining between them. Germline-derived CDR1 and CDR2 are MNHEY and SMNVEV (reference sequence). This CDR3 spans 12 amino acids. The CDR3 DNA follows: TGTGCCAGCGGAGATAACACCGGGGAGCTGTTTTTT. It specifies CASGDNTGELFF.

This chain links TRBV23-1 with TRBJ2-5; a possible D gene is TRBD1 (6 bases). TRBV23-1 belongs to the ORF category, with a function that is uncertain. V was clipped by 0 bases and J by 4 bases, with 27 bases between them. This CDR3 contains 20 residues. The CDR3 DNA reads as TGCGCCAGCAGTCAATCGGTCTTCTATCGATCGGTGGCAGGGGCAGAGACCCAGTACTTC. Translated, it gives CASSQSVFYRSVAGAETQYF.

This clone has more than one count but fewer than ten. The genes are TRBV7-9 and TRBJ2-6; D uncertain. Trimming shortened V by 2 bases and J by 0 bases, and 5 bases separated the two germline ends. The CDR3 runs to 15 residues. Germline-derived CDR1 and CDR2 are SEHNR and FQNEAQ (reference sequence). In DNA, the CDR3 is TGTGCCAGCAGCTTAACCGGCTCTGGGGCCAACGTCCTGACTTTC. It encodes CASSLTGSGANVLTF.

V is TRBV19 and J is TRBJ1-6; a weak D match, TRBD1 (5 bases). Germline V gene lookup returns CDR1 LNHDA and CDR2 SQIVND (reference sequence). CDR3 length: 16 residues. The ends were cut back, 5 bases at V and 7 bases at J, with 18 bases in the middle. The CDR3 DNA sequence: TGTGCCAGTAGTCAACGAAGGGGACTCGTGAATTCACCCCTCCACTTT. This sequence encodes CASSQRRGLVNSPLHF.

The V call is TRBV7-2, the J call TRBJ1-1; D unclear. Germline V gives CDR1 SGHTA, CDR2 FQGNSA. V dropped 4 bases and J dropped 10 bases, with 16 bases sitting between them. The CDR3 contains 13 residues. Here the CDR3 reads CASSSLGGIRAFF. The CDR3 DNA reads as TGTGCCAGCAGCTCTCTCGGAGGAATCAGAGCTTTCTTT.

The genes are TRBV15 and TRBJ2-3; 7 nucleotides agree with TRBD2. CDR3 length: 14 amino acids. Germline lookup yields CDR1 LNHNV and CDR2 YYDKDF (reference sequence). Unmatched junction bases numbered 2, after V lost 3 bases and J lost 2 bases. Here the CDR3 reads CATSSGLDTDTQYF. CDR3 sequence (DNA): TGTGCCACCAGCAGCGGACTAGACACAGATACGCAGTATTTT.

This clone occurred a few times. CDR3 in amino acids: CASSLSAGANGELFF. Written as DNA, the CDR3 is TGTGCCAGCAGCCTATCGGCAGGGGCAAACGGGGAGCTGTTTTTT. The chain recombines TRBV14 with TRBJ2-2, with a possible D match to TRBD1 (6 bases). Per germline, CDR1 SGHDN and CDR2 FVKESK. V was clipped by 4 bases and J by 7 bases, with 16 bases between them. The CDR3 spans 15 residues.

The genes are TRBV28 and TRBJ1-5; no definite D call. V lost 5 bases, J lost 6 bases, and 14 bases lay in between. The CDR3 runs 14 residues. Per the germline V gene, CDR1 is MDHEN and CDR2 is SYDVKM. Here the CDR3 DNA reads TGTGCCAGCAGTGAAGCCTACGCGAGTCAGCCCCAGCATTTT. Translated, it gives CASSEAYASQPQHF.

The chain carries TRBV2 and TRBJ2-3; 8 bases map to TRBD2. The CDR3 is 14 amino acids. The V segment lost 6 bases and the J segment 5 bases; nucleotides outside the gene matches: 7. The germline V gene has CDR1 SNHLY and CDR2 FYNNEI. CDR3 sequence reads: CASSPLAGGDTQYF. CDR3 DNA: TGTGCCAGCAGCCCCCTCGCGGGGGGAGATACGCAGTATTTT.

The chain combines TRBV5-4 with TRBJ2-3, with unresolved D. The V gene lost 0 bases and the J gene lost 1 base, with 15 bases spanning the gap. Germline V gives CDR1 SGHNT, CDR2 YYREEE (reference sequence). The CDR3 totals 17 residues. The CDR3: CASSLGVRPNGTDTQYF. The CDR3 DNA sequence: TGTGCCAGCAGCTTGGGCGTCAGGCCCAACGGCACAGATACGCAGTATTTT.

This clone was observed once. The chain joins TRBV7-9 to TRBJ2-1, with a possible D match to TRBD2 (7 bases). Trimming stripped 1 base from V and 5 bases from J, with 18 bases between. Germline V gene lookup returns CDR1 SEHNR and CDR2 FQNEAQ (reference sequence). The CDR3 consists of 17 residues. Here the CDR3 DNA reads TGTGCCAGCAGCTTAGTCGGGCAGGGGCTAGCGGACAATGAGCAGTTCTTC. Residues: CASSLVGQGLADNEQFF.

The CDR3 is CASQGVGYEQYF. CDR3 nucleotides: TGCGCCAGCCAGGGGGTGGGCTACGAGCAGTACTTC. This chain joins TRBV5-1 and TRBJ2-7, with 7 bases lining up with TRBD1. The germline V gene encodes CDR1 SGHRS and CDR2 YFSETQ. Trimming at V came to 7 bases and at J to 3 bases, leaving 4 bases not matched to a gene. CDR3 length: 12 amino acids.

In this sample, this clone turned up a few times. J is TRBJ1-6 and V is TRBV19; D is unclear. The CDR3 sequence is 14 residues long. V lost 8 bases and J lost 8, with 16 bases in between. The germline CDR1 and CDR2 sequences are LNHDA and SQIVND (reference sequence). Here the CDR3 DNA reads TGTGCCAGTTCGGCGGGTCCCTTGGATTCACCCCTCCACTTT. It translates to CASSAGPLDSPLHF.